The 8 T cell receptor beta chains presented below share a single source sample, sequenced in a study of tumor-infiltrating lymphocytes in primary liver carcinoma. Production of TCR beta cDNA used roughly 480 ng total RNA together with a constant-region primer. What produced the TCR beta libraries was three nested multiplex PCR rounds using slightly modified ARM-PCR. TRBV1-TRBV30 forward and Cbeta reverse primers drove the first two approximately 11-cycle rounds. TCRdb recomputed calls from the multiplex PCR reads with MiXCR, one row per CDR3 protein. The sample shows about 37,000 distinct CDR3 sequences, roughly 75% of them seen only once. Bulk tissue was left unsorted, and RNA and DNA were co-extracted from about 19-30 mg of it. The sequenced sample was tumor-adjacent normal liver tissue. These receptors were taken from a man aged 40-49 years with primary liver carcinoma and hepatitis B virus infection.

This clonotype has only a few counts. A junction boundary mismatches the germline segment, possibly from a read error. The chain carries TRBV6-1 and TRBJ2-1; 7 nucleotides agree with TRBD2. Germline values: CDR1 MNHNS, CDR2 SASEGT. The CDR3 totals 17 residues. The CDR3 region is CASSEWGGSSSYDEQLF. CDR3 in DNA: TGTGCCAGCAGTGAATGGGGCGGGAGTAGTTCCTACGATGAGCAGCTCTTC.

This clonotype was seen ten or more times. This rearrangement joins TRBV5-6 to TRBJ2-7; D gene unclear. Germline V CDR1 and CDR2: SGHDT, YYEEEE. The CDR3 covers 16 residues. The V end lost 4 bases, the J end lost 2 bases, and 19 bases lay between the germline ends. CDR3 coding DNA: TGTGCCAGCAGCCCCACCCCCATGGGCGAGGCCTACGAGCAGTACTTC. Its protein is CASSPTPMGEAYEQYF.

The chain carries TRBV29-1 and TRBJ2-7; D unclear. Per germline, CDR1 SQVTM and CDR2 ANQGSEA. The CDR3 covers 14 residues. Trimming cost V 6 bases and J 11 bases, with 26 bases left between them. This CDR3 reads CSVPDNVDQVEKYF. CDR3 in DNA: TGCAGCGTACCAGACAATGTGGATCAGGTTGAGAAGTACTTC.

V usage is TRBV20-1 and J usage is TRBJ1-5; D possibly corresponds to TRBD1 (5 bases). Germline loops: CDR1 DFQATT, CDR2 SNEGSKA (reference sequence). The length of the CDR3 is 12 residues. Trimming removed 8 bases at V and 1 base at J, with 9 bases between. The CDR3 DNA is TGCAGTACTGGGGACAGCAATCAGCCCCAGCATTTT. Encoded protein: CSTGDSNQPQHF.

Details on this clonotype: Relative to the germline gene, one junction end is altered; a read error may explain this. In nucleotides, the CDR3 is TGTGCCAACAGCTTCGAGGGGGTACTAAATACGCAGTATTTT. Protein sequence: CANSFEGVLNTQYF. This chain connects TRBV7-9 to TRBJ2-3, with a weak D call TRBD1 (6 bases). CDR3 length equals 14 residues. The germline CDR1 and CDR2 sequences are SEHNR and FQNEAQ (reference sequence).

As for this clonotype: The germline gene is not matched at one end of the junction; a read error may be the cause. V and J are TRBV11-2 and TRBJ2-1; tentatively, D is TRBD1 or TRBD2 (5 bases each). CDR3 length: 14 residues. Germline V gene data show CDR1 as SGHAT and CDR2 as FQNNGV. The CDR3 DNA sequence: TGTGTCAGCAACTTGTCTAGCTTGGGGCATGAGCACTTCTTC. Translating gives CVSNLSSLGHEHFF.

Notes on this clonotype: The junction departs from the called germline gene at one end, perhaps through a read error. This chain joins TRBV4-1 and TRBJ2-5, with no clear D. The CDR3 spans 13 residues. From germline, CDR1 is MGHRA and CDR2 YSYEKL. The CDR3 bases are TGCGACAGCAGCCAAGGCGACACAGAGACCCAGTACTTC. Its protein is CDSSQGDTETQYF.

Of note for this clonotype: As the CDR3 is not closed by the conserved phenylalanine or tryptophan, this likely results from a read error. This chain connects TRBV11-3 to TRBJ2-1; D ambiguous. Trimming removed 7 bases from V and 6 bases from J, with 10 bases in between. Germline V gene lookup returns CDR1 SGHNT and CDR2 YENEEA. The CDR3 is 12 amino acids. CDR3 DNA sequence: TGTGCCAGCAACATAAATGCCAATGAGCAGTTCCTC. Encoded protein: CASNINANEQFL.